This entry describes one T cell receptor (beta chain). The data are from a study of cytomegalovirus exposure and HLA in healthy donors. This CDR3 region has 19 residues. CDR1 is PRHDT and CDR2 is FYEKMQ in the germline V gene (reference sequence). Unmatched junction bases numbered 9, after V lost 1 base and J lost 0 bases. The PCR employed 60 Vbeta primers together with 13 Jbeta primers. Profiled with immunoSEQ multiplex PCR; TCRdb holds only in-frame clones, not every one. The repertoire has 130,000 to 150,000 clones, about three quarters of them found once; the top ten carry 1% to 1.5%. Sequencing used PBMCs. This receptor was taken from a male donor in good health and CMV-seropositive. This chain uses TRBV13 with TRBJ2-2, with 9 bases aligning to TRBD2. The CDR3 bases are TGTGCCAGCAGCTTAGTGAACCTAGCGGGGATAACGAACACCGGGGAGCTGTTTTTT. Protein sequence: CASSLVNLAGITNTGELFF.